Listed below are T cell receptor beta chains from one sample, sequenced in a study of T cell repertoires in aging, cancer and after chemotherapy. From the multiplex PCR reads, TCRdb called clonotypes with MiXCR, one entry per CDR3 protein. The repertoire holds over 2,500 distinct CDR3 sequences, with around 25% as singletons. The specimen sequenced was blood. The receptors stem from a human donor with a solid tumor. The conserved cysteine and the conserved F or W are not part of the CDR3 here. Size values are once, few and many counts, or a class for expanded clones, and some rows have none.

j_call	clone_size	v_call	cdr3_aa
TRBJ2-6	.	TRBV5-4	ASSLSGTGALSSGANVLT
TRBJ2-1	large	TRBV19	ASSTSLAHEQF
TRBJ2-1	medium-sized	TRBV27	ASTLRGTSSGTYNEQF
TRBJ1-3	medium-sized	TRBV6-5	ASRLGVSGNTIY
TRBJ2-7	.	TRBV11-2	ASSLGSNYEQY
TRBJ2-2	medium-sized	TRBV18	ASSVPSGSDTGELF
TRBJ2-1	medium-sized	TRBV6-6	ASSLTGGVDEQF
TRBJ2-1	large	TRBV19	ASSFRLAGAGVGANEQF
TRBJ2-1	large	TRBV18	ASSPLRVTYNEQF
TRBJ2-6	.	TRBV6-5	ASRAVYSGANVLT
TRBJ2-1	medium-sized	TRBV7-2	ASSWEVAGDNEQF
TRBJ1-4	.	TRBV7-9	ASSQSAFRGEKLF
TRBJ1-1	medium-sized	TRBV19	ASREDRANTEAF
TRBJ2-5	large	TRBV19	ASSIRGPQETQY
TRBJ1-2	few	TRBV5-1	ASSTGQNYGYT
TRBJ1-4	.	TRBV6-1	ASSPDRAIEKLF
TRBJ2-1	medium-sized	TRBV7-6	ASTGQGDEQF
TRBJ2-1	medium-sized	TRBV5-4	ASKKKIGARGTYNEQF
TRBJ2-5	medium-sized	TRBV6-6	ASSYGGGQETQY
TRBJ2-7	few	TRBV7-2	ASSFGTGYPYEQY
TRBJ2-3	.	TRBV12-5	ASGLGRLAGGPDTQY
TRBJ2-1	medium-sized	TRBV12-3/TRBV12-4	ASSLPPGAQEQF
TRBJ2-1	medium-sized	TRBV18	ASSPPRLAGGGNEQF
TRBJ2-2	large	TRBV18	ASSPLPSGSSNTGELF
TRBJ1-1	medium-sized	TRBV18	ASSPDQGSVLGEAF
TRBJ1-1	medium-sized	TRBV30	AWSAWNTEAF
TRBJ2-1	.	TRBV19	ASRDREMGQF
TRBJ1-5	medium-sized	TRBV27	ASSYYYDRNRQPQH
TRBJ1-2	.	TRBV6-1	ASVQGASYT
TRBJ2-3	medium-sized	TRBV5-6	ASSLNGELAGGLADTQY
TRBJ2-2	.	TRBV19	ASRTANTGELF
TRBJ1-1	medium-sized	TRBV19	ASSIEGANTEAF
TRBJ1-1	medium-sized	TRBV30	AWIGSNTEAF